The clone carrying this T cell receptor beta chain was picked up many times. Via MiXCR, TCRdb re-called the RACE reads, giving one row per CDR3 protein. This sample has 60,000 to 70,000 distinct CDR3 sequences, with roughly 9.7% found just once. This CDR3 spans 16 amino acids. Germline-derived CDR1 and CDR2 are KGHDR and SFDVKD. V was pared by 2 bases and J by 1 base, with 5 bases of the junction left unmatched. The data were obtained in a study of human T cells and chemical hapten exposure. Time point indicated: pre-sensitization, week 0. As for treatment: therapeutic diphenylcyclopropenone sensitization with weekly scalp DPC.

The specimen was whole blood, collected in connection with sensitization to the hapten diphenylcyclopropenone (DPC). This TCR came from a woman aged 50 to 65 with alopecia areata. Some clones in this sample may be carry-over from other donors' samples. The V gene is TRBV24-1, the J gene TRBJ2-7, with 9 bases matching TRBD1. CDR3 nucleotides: TGTGCCACCAGTGATTCGGGGACAGGGACTTCCTACGAGCAGTACTTC. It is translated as CATSDSGTGTSYEQYF.